This T cell receptor beta chain was recovered during a study of Ad26.COV2.S vaccination and SARS-CoV-2 variants. The germline V gene has CDR1 MNHEY and CDR2 SVGEGT. Trimming took 6 bases from V and 3 from J, leaving 12 bases between them. CDR3 length equals 14 residues. This clone was counted once. As for treatment: some 20 received Ad26.COV2.S at low or high dose, single or two shots; 5 received placebo; per-sample allocation not given. Day 63 after the first injection of vaccine or placebo was the sampling time. Repertoires were generated with immunoSEQ multiplex PCR, while TCRdb's copy carries only in-frame clones and drops some. The profile shows 410,000 or so clones, 75% to 95% of them singletons.

The origin of this receptor is a person aged 18-60 years who received the Ad26.COV2.S COVID-19 vaccine or a placebo. The sample in question was peripheral blood, obtained in a trial of Ad26.COV2.S vaccine versus placebo. The J gene is TRBJ1-5, the V gene TRBV6-2 or TRBV6-3; no clear D. As DNA, the CDR3 is TGTGCCAGCAGCCGAGACATCCTCAATCAGCCCCAGCATTTT. As protein: CASSRDILNQPQHF.